The 18 T cell receptor beta chains presented below share a single source sample, sequenced in a study of CD4 T cell repertoires in COVID-19. The memory T cells were sequenced right after ex vivo isolation, without culture. Profiled with immunoSEQ multiplex PCR; TCRdb holds only in-frame clones, not every one. The table lists tens of thousands of clones, roughly 91% of them singletons. The material was central memory CD4+ T cells from blood, obtained before the COVID-19 pandemic. The receptors were sampled from a human donor who had COVID-19.

This clone was seen a handful of times. This chain joins TRBV2 and TRBJ2-5; perhaps TRBD1 as D (5 bases). Per germline, CDR1 SNHLY and CDR2 FYNNEI. The CDR3 covers 14 residues. Trimming removed 1 base at V and 7 bases at J, with 13 bases between. DNA for the CDR3: TGTGCCAGCAGTGAAGGCGGCAGGGTGGCGACCCAGTACTTC. Translating gives CASSEGGRVATQYF.

CDR3 loop: CASSRTVVNEQFF. The CDR3 DNA reads TGTGCCAGTAGTAGGACAGTAGTCAATGAGCAGTTCTTC. The V and J genes are TRBV19 and TRBJ2-1, with a possible D match to TRBD1 (6 bases). The CDR3 is made up of 13 amino acids. V was cut by 4 bases and J by 6 bases, with 10 bases left in between. Germline lookup yields CDR1 LNHDA and CDR2 SQIVND (reference sequence).

The V and J genes are TRBV5-1 and TRBJ1-5, with 9 bases lining up with TRBD1. Germline lookup yields CDR1 SGHRS and CDR2 YFSETQ. Germline trimming cut 0 bases from V and 0 bases from J; bases unmatched to any gene: 1. This CDR3 contains 16 residues. CDR3 sequence reads: CASSLGGQGSNQPQHF. The CDR3 coding sequence is TGCGCCAGCAGCTTGGGGGGACAGGGTAGCAATCAGCCCCAGCATTTT.

The chain combines TRBV5-4 with TRBJ2-7; 7 nucleotides align to TRBD2. V shed 2 bases, J shed 2 bases, and the junction held 1 base outside the gene matches. The CDR3 contains 13 residues. Germline assignment: CDR1 SGHNT and CDR2 YYREEE (reference sequence). This chain's CDR3 is CASSLAGPYEQYF. CDR3 nucleotide sequence: TGTGCCAGCAGCTTAGCGGGACCCTACGAGCAGTACTTC.

This chain links TRBV18 with TRBJ1-6; 8 bases are shared with TRBD1. The CDR3 is 16 residues long. The trim removed 6 bases at V and 6 bases at J, leaving 10 bases unmatched. Germline CDR1 and CDR2: KGHSH and LQKENI. The DNA for the CDR3 is TGTGCCAGCTCCCGCTCCGAAGACAGGGGTAATTCACCCCTCCACTTT. Its protein product is CASSRSEDRGNSPLHF.

This chain connects TRBV5-1 to TRBJ2-7; D possibly corresponds to TRBD1 (7 bases). Trimming left V 6 bases short and J 2 bases short, with 12 bases between. CDR3 length equals 13 residues. Germline CDR1 and CDR2: SGHRS and YFSETQ. CDR3 DNA sequence: TGCGCCAGCACAGGGGGGTTTACCTACGAGCAGTACTTC. Amino acids: CASTGGFTYEQYF. Variable domain in full (rest from reference TRBV5-1 and TRBJ2-7): KAGVTQTPRYLIKTRGQQVTLSCSPISGHRSVSWYQQTPGQGLQFLFEYFSETQRNKGNFPGRFSGRQFSNSRSEMNVSTLELGDSALYLCASTGGFTYEQYFGPGTRLTVT.

The chain joins TRBV4-1 to TRBJ2-1; 7 nucleotides agree with TRBD1. CDR3 length equals 19 residues. The ends lost 6 bases at V and 2 bases at J; junction bases unmatched: 19. The germline CDR1 and CDR2 sequences are MGHRA and YSYEKL. The CDR3 DNA is TGCGCCAGCAGTAACCTTGGGAGACGGTGGGACAGTACCTACAATGAGCAGTTCTTC. Its protein is CASSNLGRRWDSTYNEQFF.

This chain uses TRBV19 with TRBJ2-7; TRBD2 is a possible D gene (5 bases). This CDR3 is 16 amino acids long. Trimming removed 3 bases at V and 2 bases at J, with 17 bases between. CDR1 and CDR2 (germline): LNHDA, SQIVND (reference sequence). CDR3 sequence (DNA): TGTGCCAGTAGTATTCTGGATGGACCGAGGGCCTACGAGCAGTACTTC. Protein product: CASSILDGPRAYEQYF. Together with reference TRBV19 and TRBJ2-7, the CDR3 gives the full variable domain: DGGITQSPKYLFRKEGQNVTLSCEQNLNHDAMYWYRQDPGQGLRLIYYSQIVNDFQKGDIAEGYSVSREKKESFPLTVTSAQKNPTAFYLCASSILDGPRAYEQYFGPGTRLTVT.

The chain has TRBV7-2 and TRBJ1-6, with TRBD1 matching 9 bases. V gave up 3 bases and J gave up 8 bases; unmatched junction bases: 8. Looked up from germline, CDR1 is SGHTA and CDR2 is FQGNSA. This CDR3 is 16 amino acids long. CDR3 protein: CASSLSLGTGYSPLHF. In DNA, the CDR3 is TGTGCCAGCAGCTTGTCCTTAGGGACAGGGTATTCACCCCTCCACTTT.

V is TRBV5-1 and J is TRBJ2-3; 9 bases line up with TRBD2. V dropped 4 bases and J dropped 6; count of bases not matched to a gene: 12. From germline, CDR1 is SGHRS and CDR2 YFSETQ. The CDR3 totals 16 residues. The CDR3 region is CASSALLAGRKDTQYF. The CDR3, as DNA: TGCGCCAGCAGCGCCCTCCTAGCGGGGAGAAAGGATACGCAGTATTTT.

The rearrangement uses TRBV9 and TRBJ2-1, with TRBD2 identical over 11 bases. Germline V CDR1 and CDR2: SGDLS, YYNGEE. The V gene end was trimmed by 1 base and the J gene end by 7 bases; junction bases not matched to a gene: 4. The CDR3 has 15 residues. The CDR3 spells CASSVTSGSGNEQFF. Here the CDR3 DNA reads TGTGCCAGCAGCGTAACTAGCGGGAGCGGGAATGAGCAGTTCTTC.

A few counts support this clone. The gene calls are TRBV28 and TRBJ2-1, with D perhaps matching TRBD1 (5 bases). V lost 2 bases and J 7 bases, leaving 15 bases between the germline ends. Germline V gene data show CDR1 as MDHEN and CDR2 as SYDVKM. The CDR3 is made up of 15 amino acids. CDR3 coding DNA: TGTGCCAGCAGTTTAGGGTCCATCCAGGGAAATGAGCAGTTCTTC. Amino acid sequence: CASSLGSIQGNEQFF.

J is TRBJ1-1 and V is TRBV19; a weak D match, TRBD1 (5 bases). Looked up from germline, CDR1 is LNHDA and CDR2 is SQIVND (reference sequence). Trimming shortened V by 7 bases and J by 7 bases, and 13 bases separated the two germline ends. This CDR3 region has 12 residues. CDR3 in DNA: TGTGCCAGTACCATCCCAGGGCGTGAAGCTTTCTTT. Translated: CASTIPGREAFF.

This CDR3 is CASSNHRTSGSDEQYF. The CDR3 nucleotides read TGTGCCAGCAGCAACCACCGGACTAGCGGGAGCGACGAGCAGTACTTC. V gene TRBV9 combines with J gene TRBJ2-7, with 13 bases matching TRBD2. J was trimmed by 5 bases and V by 4 bases; bases with no gene match: 9. CDR3 size: 16 residues. The V gene's germline CDR1 is SGDLS and CDR2 YYNGEE.

The genes are TRBV5-1 and TRBJ1-5; 7 bases match TRBD1. Germline V gene data show CDR1 as SGHRS and CDR2 as YFSETQ. This CDR3 has 13 amino acids. V was pared by 4 bases and J by 3 bases, with 1 base of the junction left unmatched. The CDR3 here is CASSTGDNQPQHF. DNA of the CDR3: TGCGCCAGCAGCACAGGGGACAATCAGCCCCAGCATTTT.

As for this clone: One end of the junction varies from germline; a read error may be responsible. The same CDR3 also results from other DNA sequences found in this sample. V and J are TRBV5-6 and TRBJ1-6; 9 bases match TRBD1. The CDR3 loop spans 16 amino acids. Germline-derived CDR1 and CDR2 are SGHDT and YYEEEE. The CDR3 loop reads CASSRGDRVFDSPLHF. In nucleotides, the CDR3 is TGTGCCAGCAGCCGGGGGGACAGGGTTTTTGATTCCCCCCTCCACTTT.

The V call is TRBV11-2, the J call TRBJ2-2, with a tentative D call TRBD2 (6 bases). The germline V gene has CDR1 SGHAT and CDR2 FQNNGV. This CDR3 has 15 residues. V lost 4 bases and J 1 base, leaving 10 bases between the germline ends. CDR3 bases: TGTGCCAGCAGCTGGGACTCAAGGAACACCGGGGAGCTGTTTTTT. Translation gives CASSWDSRNTGELFF.

The CDR3 is CASSIGSQGDYGELFF. The CDR3 region has the DNA TGTGCCAGTAGTATAGGTTCACAGGGGGACTACGGGGAGCTGTTTTTT. This chain joins TRBV19 and TRBJ2-2, with a possible D match to TRBD1 (8 bases). CDR1 and CDR2 from the germline V gene are LNHDA and SQIVND (reference sequence). V lost 1 base and J 7 bases, leaving 16 bases between the germline ends. The CDR3 loop spans 16 amino acids.